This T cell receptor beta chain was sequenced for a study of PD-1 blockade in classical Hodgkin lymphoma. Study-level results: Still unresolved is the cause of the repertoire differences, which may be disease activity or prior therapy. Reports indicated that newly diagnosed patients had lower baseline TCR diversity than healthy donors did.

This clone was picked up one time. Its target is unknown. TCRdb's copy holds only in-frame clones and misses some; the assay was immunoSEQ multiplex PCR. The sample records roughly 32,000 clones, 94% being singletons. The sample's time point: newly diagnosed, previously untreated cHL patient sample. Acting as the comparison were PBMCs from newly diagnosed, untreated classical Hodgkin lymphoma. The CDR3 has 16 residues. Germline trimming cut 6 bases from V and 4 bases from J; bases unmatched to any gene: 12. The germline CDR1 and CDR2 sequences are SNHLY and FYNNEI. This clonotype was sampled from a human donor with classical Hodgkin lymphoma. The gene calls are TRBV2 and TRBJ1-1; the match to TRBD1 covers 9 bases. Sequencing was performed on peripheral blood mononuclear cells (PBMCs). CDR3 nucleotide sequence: TGTGCCAGCAGGGACAGGGGAGGTGGAGGAGGCACTGAAGCTTTCTTT. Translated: CASRDRGGGGGTEAFF. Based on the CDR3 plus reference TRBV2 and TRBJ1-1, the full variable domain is EPEVTQTPSHQVTQMGQEVILRCVPISNHLYFYWYRQILGQKVEFLVSFYNNEISEKSEIFDDQFSVERPDGSNFTLKIRSTKLEDSAMYFCASRDRGGGGGTEAFFGQGTRLTVV.